Presented here are 7 T cell receptor beta chains from one specimen sequenced in a study of technical replicates of blood from a few donors (dated by TCRdb to about 2017). Libraries were made using the immunoSEQ multiplex PCR assay. Imported from immuneACCESS, the table was reduced by TCRdb to in-frame sequences with V and J called. These copies leave out some clones; in studies compared against another copy, an unresolved V gene accounts for under half, and the cause of the remainder is not known. This sample comprises approximately 52,000 clones, roughly 86% of them detected only once. Together, the top ten hold 5.6% of the sample. The sequenced sample consisted of PBMCs. These receptors came from a human donor in good health. Some clones in this sample may be carry-over from other donors' samples.

This clone was counted a single time. The chain carries TRBV25-1 and TRBJ1-4; D is undetermined. V gave up 1 base and J gave up 0 bases, with 3 bases separating them. From germline, CDR1 is MGHDK and CDR2 SYGVNS. The CDR3 loop spans 14 amino acids. The CDR3 nucleotides read TGTGCCAGCAGTGAATTCTCAACTAATGAAAAACTGTTTTTT. It encodes CASSEFSTNEKLFF.

V and J are TRBV7-8 and TRBJ2-5; 10 nucleotides line up with TRBD2. The length of the CDR3 is 16 residues. Germline CDR1 SGHVS, CDR2 FQNEAQ. With V trimmed by 5 bases and J by 9 bases, 15 bases remained unmatched. The CDR3 reads CASSLHLAGAISSQYF. Written as DNA, the CDR3 is TGTGCCAGCAGCCTCCACCTAGCGGGGGCCATATCTTCCCAGTACTTC. Filled out from reference TRBV7-8 and TRBJ2-5, the complete variable domain reads GAGVSQSPRYKVAKRGQDVALRCDPISGHVSLFWYQQALGQGPEFLTYFQNEAQLDKSGLPSDRFFAERPEGSVSTLKIQRTQQEDSAVYLCASSLHLAGAISSQYFGPGTRLLVL.

The J gene is TRBJ2-7, the V gene TRBV12-5, with D unresolved. Germline V CDR1 and CDR2: LGHNT, FRNRAP. V lost 5 bases and J 11 bases, leaving 7 bases between the germline ends. The CDR3 totals 9 residues. This CDR3 is CASGPPEYF. CDR3 DNA sequence: TGTGCTAGTGGTCCCCCAGAGTACTTC.

This clone is a singleton in its sample. Here the CDR3 DNA reads TGCGCCAGCAGCCAAAGACTAGCGGGAGAAAGTGTAACAGATACGCAGTATTTT. Translated: CASSQRLAGESVTDTQYF. The V call is TRBV4-3, the J call TRBJ2-3, with 12 bases identical to TRBD2. J lost 3 bases, V lost 2 bases, and 9 bases had no gene match. Germline-derived CDR1 and CDR2 are LGHNA and YSLEER. The CDR3 spans 18 residues.

The gene calls are TRBV4-3 and TRBJ2-6, with D hard to call. The germline CDR1 and CDR2 sequences are LGHNA and YSLEER. Between the trimmed V and J ends, which lost 0 bases and 2 bases, there was a span of 8 bases. This CDR3 is built from 16 residues. The CDR3 sequence is CASSQDDATGANVLTF. DNA for the CDR3: TGCGCCAGCAGCCAAGATGATGCGACTGGGGCCAACGTCCTGACTTTC.

The chain is built from TRBV7-2 and TRBJ1-1; no definite D call. The germline gives CDR1 SGHTA, CDR2 FQGNSA. Trimming stripped 0 bases from V and 3 bases from J, with 5 bases between. The CDR3 loop spans 13 amino acids. The CDR3 sequence: CASSLALYTEAFF. The CDR3 nucleotides are TGTGCCAGCAGCTTAGCCCTATACACTGAAGCTTTCTTT.

This chain joins TRBV6-5 and TRBJ2-7; TRBD2 is a possible D gene (5 bases). The germline V and J ends were trimmed by 8 bases and 1 base, with 9 bases remaining between them. The CDR3 sequence is 12 residues long. The V gene's germline CDR1 is MNHEY and CDR2 SVGAGI. The CDR3 sequence: CASGSGSYEQYF. CDR3 DNA: TGTGCCAGCGGGTCGGGATCCTACGAGCAGTACTTC.